This T cell receptor beta chain was captured by sequencing in a study of blood T cell repertoires in COVID-19. Study at large: Sources were T cells, B-cell-depleted T cells, or PBMCs; the material itself was cDNA or gDNA.

Original analysis: Counts of nucleated cells, estimated from reference gene primer amplification, were obtained. Some clones are missing from TCRdb's copy, which holds only in-frame ones; the method was immunoSEQ multiplex PCR. V and J calls and clone size come straight from that table; D and trimming were deduced from the DNA. The sample shows some 250,000 clones, approximately 87% of them seen only once. Germline V gene data show CDR1 as SGHNT and CDR2 as YYREEE (reference sequence). V was shortened by 4 bases and J by 6 bases, with 17 bases between the two germline ends. The CDR3 loop spans 15 amino acids.

The rearrangement uses TRBV5-4 and TRBJ2-1, with D possibly matching TRBD2 (6 bases). The clonotype originates from a woman between 25 and 40 years old with COVID-19, enrolled during active disease. What was sequenced was peripheral blood. The CDR3 protein is CASSATGGPGNEQFF. DNA of the CDR3: TGTGCCAGCAGCGCTACAGGAGGGCCGGGCAATGAGCAGTTCTTC.